The 27 T cell receptor beta chains listed next were all sequenced from one sample in a study of shared clonotypes between healthy human individuals. Clones were read by immunoSEQ multiplex PCR, and TCRdb kept only the in-frame ones, dropping some. The table lists more than 1 million clones, around 78% of them singletons, with approximately 0.5% in the top ten. Sequences were obtained from memory CD4+ T cells from PBMCs. Described subset: CD45RA-negative fraction. All receptors derive from a man aged 18 to 29 in good health. Some clones in this sample may be carry-over from other donors' samples.

The chain is built from TRBV9 and TRBJ2-2; possible D gene TRBD1, 6 bases. Trimming took 4 bases from V and 1 from J, leaving 11 bases between them. The CDR3 covers 15 residues. Germline CDR1 SGDLS, CDR2 YYNGEE. The CDR3 protein is CASSPLGGNTGELFF. The CDR3 DNA reads TGTGCCAGCAGCCCTCTAGGGGGGAACACCGGGGAGCTGTTTTTT.

Notes on this clone: This probably arose from a read error, given a far larger clone one base away. This sample includes further DNA sequences coding for the same CDR3. The gene calls are TRBV9 and TRBJ2-1; tentatively, D is TRBD1 (5 bases). Germline V gene data show CDR1 as SGDLS and CDR2 as YYNGEE. CDR3 length: 14 residues. The CDR3 loop is CASSVTGSYNEQFF. In nucleotides, the CDR3 is TGTGCCAGCAGCGTAACAGGCTCCTACAATGAGCAATTCTTC.

The chain employs TRBV7-2 and TRBJ2-7, with 7 bases identical to TRBD1. Germline CDR1 reads SGHTA; CDR2 reads FQGNSA. V was pared by 2 bases and J by 2 bases, with 3 bases of the junction left unmatched. The CDR3 totals 14 residues. The CDR3 sequence is CASSLHRGPYEQYF. CDR3 DNA: TGTGCCAGCAGCTTACACAGGGGACCCTACGAGCAGTACTTC.

V and J are TRBV6-6 and TRBJ1-5; 8 bases agree with TRBD1. Germline V gene lookup returns CDR1 MNHNY and CDR2 SVGAGI (reference sequence). Losses at the gene ends were 8 bases for V and 2 bases for J; bases not matched to a gene: 5. This CDR3 region has 14 residues. CDR3 sequence: CASDTGGGNQPQHF. The CDR3, as DNA: TGTGCCAGCGATACAGGGGGAGGCAATCAGCCCCAGCATTTT.

The rearrangement joins TRBV19 to TRBJ2-7; either TRBD1 or TRBD2 may supply D (5 bases each). Germline-derived CDR1 and CDR2 are LNHDA and SQIVND (reference sequence). Trimming pared 6 bases from V and 0 bases from J, leaving 15 bases between. The CDR3 has 15 residues. In nucleotides, the CDR3 is TGTGCCAGTAGCAGCCGTCCAGGGAGCTCCTACGAGCAGTACTTC. This sequence encodes CASSSRPGSSYEQYF.

The chain employs TRBV19 and TRBJ1-2; unclear D gene. The germline V gene encodes CDR1 LNHDA and CDR2 SQIVND (reference sequence). The CDR3 extends over 14 amino acids. The V end was cut by 1 base, the J end by 5 bases, with 11 bases between. The CDR3 DNA sequence: TGTGCCAGTAGTATAGGATCGACACTTTATGGCTACACCTTC. Protein sequence: CASSIGSTLYGYTF.

V gene TRBV5-8 combines with J gene TRBJ2-1, with D possibly being TRBD2 (5 bases). Looked up from germline, CDR1 is SGHTS and CDR2 is YDEGEE. Trimming cost V 2 bases and J 9 bases, with 15 bases left between them. CDR3 length equals 14 residues. The CDR3 DNA reads TGTGCCAGCAGCTTCACTAGGAATCGGCCTGAGCAGTTCTTC. It specifies CASSFTRNRPEQFF.

The chain couples TRBV7-8 to TRBJ2-2, with 8 bases identical to TRBD2. The CDR3 contains 17 residues. With 2 bases clipped from V and 4 bases from J, the junction kept 9 bases outside the gene matches. From germline, CDR1 is SGHVS and CDR2 FQNEAQ. The CDR3 sequence: CASSLLASGRFTGELFF. In DNA form, the CDR3 reads TGTGCCAGCAGCTTATTGGCAAGCGGGAGATTCACCGGGGAGCTGTTTTTT.

This clone was counted a few times. V usage is TRBV11-2 and J usage is TRBJ1-1, with 7 bases fitting TRBD1. The CDR3 runs to 15 residues. Germline V CDR1 and CDR2: SGHAT, FQNNGV. V shed 5 bases and J 4 bases; nucleotides not matched to a gene: 10. CDR3 amino acids: CASSPTGDPGTEAFF. As DNA, the CDR3 is TGTGCCAGCAGCCCCACAGGGGATCCTGGCACTGAAGCTTTCTTT.

This chain joins TRBV6-1 and TRBJ1-3; TRBD1 aligns across 9 bases. The CDR3 sequence is 14 residues long. Germline lookup yields CDR1 MNHNS and CDR2 SASEGT. Trimming took 5 bases from V and 4 from J; bases not matched to a gene: 3. The CDR3 region has the DNA TGTGCCAGCAGTACCGGGACAGGGGGAAACACCATATATTTT. Amino acid sequence: CASSTGTGGNTIYF.

The sample holds a few counts of this clone. The chain couples TRBV29-1 to TRBJ2-5; perhaps TRBD1 as D (5 bases). Germline V lookup: CDR1 SQVTM, CDR2 ANQGSEA. This CDR3 spans 13 amino acids. V was cut by 4 bases and J by 0 bases, with 9 bases left in between. CDR3: CSVGTSYQETQYF. The CDR3 nucleotides read TGCAGCGTTGGGACATCGTACCAAGAGACCCAGTACTTC. Variable domain in full (rest from reference TRBV29-1 and TRBJ2-5): SAVISQKPSRDICQRGTSLTIQCQVDSQVTMMFWYRQQPGQSLTLIATANQGSEATYESGFVIDKFPISRPNLTFSTLTVSNMSPEDSSIYLCSVGTSYQETQYFGPGTRLLVL.

This clone appeared a few times. V gene TRBV30 combines with J gene TRBJ2-3; D call uncertain. This CDR3 has 15 residues. The ends were cut back, 0 bases at V and 0 bases at J, with 10 bases in the middle. From germline, CDR1 is GTSNPN and CDR2 SVGIG (reference sequence). The CDR3 sequence is CAWSVSAQSTDTQYF. The CDR3 DNA sequence: TGTGCCTGGAGTGTATCGGCCCAAAGCACAGATACGCAGTATTTT.

The rearrangement uses TRBV30 and TRBJ1-1; D not resolved. Germline lookup yields CDR1 GTSNPN and CDR2 SVGIG (reference sequence). The CDR3 has 14 amino acids. V was pared by 5 bases and J by 4 bases, with 17 bases between. CDR3 region: CAWASWNGVTEAFF. The CDR3 DNA sequence: TGTGCCTGGGCTTCATGGAACGGGGTCACTGAAGCTTTCTTT.

This chain uses TRBV19 with TRBJ1-4, with TRBD1 matching over 12 bases. The CDR3 contains 13 residues. Germline CDR1 LNHDA, CDR2 SQIVND (reference sequence). Unmatched junction bases numbered 2, after V lost 5 bases and J lost 10 bases. CDR3 loop: CASSPGQGAKLFF. Here the CDR3 DNA reads TGTGCCAGTAGTCCGGGACAGGGGGCAAAACTGTTTTTT.

The J gene is TRBJ1-3, the V gene TRBV27; D unresolved. The CDR3 is 16 residues long. V lost 6 bases to trimming and J lost 0 bases, with 15 bases between them. CDR1 is MNHEY, CDR2 SMNVEV, per germline (reference sequence). The CDR3 DNA reads TGTGCCAGCAGGCCCTCGGGCCTAAACTCTGGAAACACCATATATTTT. It encodes CASRPSGLNSGNTIYF.

The rearrangement uses TRBV5-1 and TRBJ2-1; 9 nucleotides align to TRBD2. The junction had 13 bases not matched to a gene; V was cut back by 1 base and J by 8 bases. Germline V lookup: CDR1 SGHRS, CDR2 YFSETQ. The CDR3 runs 17 residues. The CDR3 nucleotides are TGCGCCAGCAGCTTGCGGCTAGCGGGACCCGGTGGGGATGAGCAGTTCTTC. Translated, it gives CASSLRLAGPGGDEQFF.

V usage is TRBV7-3 and J usage is TRBJ2-1, with no clear D. From germline, CDR1 is SGHTA and CDR2 FQGTGA. Trimming cost V 0 bases and J 7 bases, with 10 bases left between them. The CDR3 is 14 residues long. CDR3: CASSLTAWGNEQFF. CDR3 sequence (DNA): TGTGCCAGCAGCTTAACGGCATGGGGTAATGAGCAGTTCTTC.

In its sample, this clone was seen a few times. J is TRBJ1-2 and V is TRBV14, with 10 bases identical to TRBD1. V trimming: 3 bases; J trimming: 6 bases; junction bases outside the gene matches: 4. The CDR3 consists of 14 residues. Germline V lookup: CDR1 SGHDN, CDR2 FVKESK. The CDR3: CASSHDGTGDGYTF. The CDR3 DNA sequence: TGTGCCAGCAGCCACGATGGGACAGGGGATGGCTACACCTTC.

CDR3 residues: CASSLGALGANVLTF. The CDR3 DNA reads TGTGCCAGCAGTTTGGGTGCCCTCGGGGCCAACGTCCTGACTTTC. The chain combines TRBV27 with TRBJ2-6; no firm D call. V lost 3 bases to trimming and J lost 4 bases, with 10 bases between them. The germline gives CDR1 MNHEY, CDR2 SMNVEV (reference sequence). This CDR3 spans 15 amino acids.

The V and J genes are TRBV6-1 and TRBJ2-5, with D perhaps TRBD1 (5 bases). Germline lookup yields CDR1 MNHNS and CDR2 SASEGT. The CDR3 contains 16 residues. The V end was cut by 0 bases, the J end by 4 bases, with 15 bases between. The CDR3: CASSEAQGGNRETQYF. DNA of the CDR3: TGTGCCAGCAGTGAAGCGCAGGGTGGGAACCGAGAGACCCAGTACTTC.

The rearrangement joins TRBV6-5 to TRBJ1-2; D is perhaps TRBD1 (6 bases). CDR3 length: 16 amino acids. V lost 4 bases, J lost 4 bases, and 19 bases lay in between. The germline V gene encodes CDR1 MNHEY and CDR2 SVGAGI. CDR3 sequence: CASSSTHRVGSYGYTF. The CDR3 nucleotides read TGTGCCAGCAGTTCGACGCACAGGGTAGGAAGCTATGGCTACACCTTC.

The table lists this clone with many counts. This sequence joins TRBV5-1 and TRBJ2-2; the match to TRBD2 covers 15 bases. Per the germline V gene, CDR1 is SGHRS and CDR2 is YFSETQ. The CDR3 has 19 amino acids. The V segment lost 4 bases and the J segment 4 bases; nucleotides outside the gene matches: 11. CDR3: CASSPTGLAGGTATGELFF. The CDR3 DNA is TGCGCCAGCAGCCCCACCGGACTAGCGGGAGGGACGGCCACCGGGGAGCTGTTTTTT. Supplemented by reference TRBV5-1 and TRBJ2-2, the full variable domain reads KAGVTQTPRYLIKTRGQQVTLSCSPISGHRSVSWYQQTPGQGLQFLFEYFSETQRNKGNFPGRFSGRQFSNSRSEMNVSTLELGDSALYLCASSPTGLAGGTATGELFFGEGSRLTVL.

The chain uses TRBV19 and TRBJ2-5; tentatively, D is TRBD1 or TRBD2 (5 bases each). Trimming pared 2 bases from V and 3 bases from J, leaving 10 bases between. The germline V gene has CDR1 LNHDA and CDR2 SQIVND (reference sequence). The CDR3 runs to 14 residues. The CDR3 loop reads CASSIRGREETQYF. CDR3 nucleotide sequence: TGTGCCAGTAGTATAAGGGGACGAGAAGAGACCCAGTACTTC.

In its sample, this clone was seen many times. This chain links TRBV5-4 with TRBJ2-1, with D unclear. This CDR3 is 15 amino acids long. CDR1 is SGHNT, CDR2 YYREEE, per germline (reference sequence). V was trimmed by 4 bases and J by 5 bases, leaving 16 bases between them. The CDR3 is CASSPAANGDNEQFF. CDR3 nucleotides: TGTGCCAGCAGCCCCGCGGCCAATGGAGACAATGAGCAGTTCTTC.

About this clone: This sample also contains other DNA sequences that code for the same CDR3. The rearrangement joins TRBV5-1 to TRBJ2-3; 9 bases agree with TRBD1. J was trimmed by 5 bases and V by 2 bases; bases with no gene match: 3. Looked up from germline, CDR1 is SGHRS and CDR2 is YFSETQ. CDR3 size: 14 residues. CDR3 nucleotides: TGCGCCAGCAGCTTCAACAGGGGGCTAGATACGCAGTATTTT. Its protein is CASSFNRGLDTQYF.

The gene calls are TRBV7-2 and TRBJ2-7; unclear D gene. The CDR3 has 13 amino acids. V dropped 5 bases and J dropped 0 bases, with 8 bases sitting between them. Germline CDR1 reads SGHTA; CDR2 reads FQGNSA. The CDR3 loop reads CASSIQNSYEQYF. CDR3 in DNA: TGTGCCAGCAGCATCCAGAACTCCTACGAGCAGTACTTC. The full variable domain, rest sourced from reference TRBV7-2 and TRBJ2-7, is GAGVSQSPSNKVTEKGKDVELRCDPISGHTALYWYRQSLGQGLEFLIYFQGNSAPDKSGLPSDRFSAERTGGSVSTLTIQRTQQEDSAVYLCASSIQNSYEQYFGPGTRLTVT.

The chain joins TRBV18 to TRBJ2-1, with D possibly called TRBD1 or TRBD2 (6 bases each). Germline CDR1 and CDR2: KGHSH and LQKENI. The CDR3 is made up of 18 amino acids. With 0 bases removed from V and 0 bases from J, the gap between germline ends came to 15 bases. The CDR3 DNA reads TGTGCCAGCTCACCACCGTCTGGGGGGCGCGGCTCCTACAATGAGCAGTTCTTC. This encodes CASSPPSGGRGSYNEQFF.